This T cell receptor (beta chain) was identified in a study of blood T cell repertoires in COVID-19. CDR1 and CDR2 from the germline V gene are MNHEY and SVGAGI. CDR3 length: 15 residues. J was trimmed by 7 bases and V by 2 bases; bases with no gene match: 9. TCRdb's table, derived via immunoSEQ multiplex PCR, lists solely in-frame clones and lacks some. This table has a few hundred thousand clones, roughly 86% appearing once. Those who participated ranged in age from roughly 18 to 95 years and resided in about two dozen US areas. Membership in each cohort depended on participant-reported clinical history. Two negative PCRs, clearance, or symptom resolution had been documented for recovered Cohort 3 donors.

The TCR originated in a woman in her twenties or thirties who had recovered from COVID-19. The sample comprised PBMCs or T cells enriched from blood (not recorded which). The chain joins TRBV6-5 to TRBJ1-2; 8 bases agree with TRBD1. CDR3 DNA: TGTGCCAGCAGTTACCCCCCGGACAGGGTGTTTGGCTACACCTTC. It specifies CASSYPPDRVFGYTF.